These T cell receptor beta chains were read from a single sample in a study of cytomegalovirus exposure and HLA in healthy donors. The assay was immunoSEQ multiplex PCR, and TCRdb's table has in-frame clones only and misses some. The profile shows about 360,000 clones, 86% of them singletons. Sequenced material: PBMCs. The receptors were sampled from a woman aged 18-29 years in good health and CMV-seronegative. CDR3s include the opening cysteine and the closing phenylalanine or tryptophan. The D gene is left open where the match is weak. Size is omitted from some rows. Given values are once, few, many or a class for expanded clones.

size: NA
D: NA
length: 15
V: TRBV28
J: TRBJ1-2
CDR3: CAAEAPSGVSYGYTF
DNA: TGTGCCGCGGAAGCCCCCTCAGGGGTTTCGTACGGCTACACCTTC

size: NA
D: TRBD1
length: 14
V: TRBV2
J: TRBJ1-1
CDR3: CASRANRGGTEAFF
DNA: TGTGCCAGCAGAGCCAACAGGGGGGGCACTGAAGCTTTCTTT

size: NA
D: NA
length: 13
V: TRBV11-3
J: TRBJ1-1
CDR3: CASSKAGSNEAFF
DNA: TGTGCCAGCAGTAAAGCAGGGTCAAATGAAGCTTTCTTT

size: NA
D: TRBD1
length: 14
V: TRBV30
J: TRBJ2-1
CDR3: CAWSWSGGTGEQFF
DNA: TGTGCCTGGAGTTGGTCAGGGGGCACGGGTGAGCAGTTCTTC

size: NA
D: NA
length: 16
V: TRBV12-5
J: TRBJ2-1
CDR3: CASGLVLGGAASEQFF
DNA: TGTGCTAGTGGTTTGGTATTGGGGGGAGCTGCCTCTGAGCAGTTCTTC

size: NA
D: NA
length: 14
V: TRBV29-1
J: TRBJ2-1
CDR3: CSANSGTLYNEQFF
DNA: TGCAGCGCCAATTCCGGGACACTATACAATGAGCAGTTCTTC

size: NA
D: NA
length: 15
V: TRBV19
J: TRBJ2-1
CDR3: CASSPYPGQHNEQFF
DNA: TGTGCCAGTAGTCCCTACCCTGGACAGCACAATGAGCAGTTCTTC

size: NA
D: NA
length: 15
V: TRBV25-1
J: TRBJ2-7
CDR3: CASSEPSGGSYEQYF
DNA: TGTGCCAGCAGTGAACCGAGCGGCGGCTCCTACGAGCAGTACTTC

size: NA
D: NA
length: 12
V: TRBV6-1
J: TRBJ1-1
CDR3: CASSEDGAEAFF
DNA: TGTGCCAGCAGTGAAGATGGGGCGGAAGCTTTCTTT

size: NA
D: TRBD2
length: 16
V: TRBV4-1
J: TRBJ2-1
CDR3: CASSQGATSGYNEQFF
DNA: TGCGCCAGCAGCCAAGGGGCGACTAGCGGTTACAATGAGCAGTTCTTC

size: NA
D: NA
length: 14
V: TRBV28
J: TRBJ1-6
CDR3: CATLGGRGNSPLHF
DNA: TGTGCCACTCTCGGGGGACGCGGAAATTCACCCCTCCACTTT

size: NA
D: TRBD1
length: 12
V: TRBV2
J: TRBJ1-3
CDR3: CASQQGADTIYF
DNA: TGTGCCAGCCAGCAGGGGGCTGACACCATATATTTT

size: NA
D: NA
length: 14
V: TRBV29-1
J: TRBJ1-1
CDR3: CSVGARGLNTEAFF
DNA: TGCAGCGTTGGGGCGCGGGGGCTGAACACTGAAGCTTTCTTT

size: NA
D: NA
length: 14
V: TRBV11-2
J: TRBJ2-7
CDR3: CASSLGSGMYEQYF
DNA: TGTGCCAGCAGCTTAGGGTCAGGGATGTACGAGCAGTACTTC

size: NA
D: NA
length: 14
V: TRBV16
J: TRBJ2-7
CDR3: CASSRLGQGNEQYF
DNA: TGTGCCAGCAGCCGATTGGGGCAGGGGAACGAGCAGTACTTC

size: NA
D: TRBD2
length: 14
V: TRBV4-1
J: TRBJ2-5
CDR3: CASRDVAGEETQYF
DNA: TGCGCCAGCAGGGATGTAGCGGGAGAGGAGACCCAGTACTTC

size: few
D: NA
length: 13
V: TRBV6-5
J: TRBJ1-5
CDR3: CASSPPPGQPQHF
DNA: TGTGCCAGCAGTCCCCCTCCAGGGCAGCCCCAGCATTTT

size: NA
D: NA
length: 15
V: TRBV18
J: TRBJ2-2
CDR3: CASSQGGGNTGELFF
DNA: TGTGCCAGCTCACAAGGTGGCGGGAACACCGGGGAGCTGTTTTTT

size: NA
D: TRBD2
length: 19
V: TRBV7-3
J: TRBJ2-3
CDR3: CASSLFVYASGSSTDTQYF
DNA: TGTGCCAGCAGCTTATTTGTTTACGCTAGCGGGAGTTCCACAGATACGCAGTATTTT